Following are 22 T cell receptor beta chains from one sample sequenced in a study of blood T cell repertoires in COVID-19. This table comes from immunoSEQ multiplex PCR, and its TCRdb copy is limited to in-frame clones, with some not included. The sample has about 330,000 clones, roughly 87% seen once; the top ten hold just over 9.5%. Sequences were obtained from peripheral blood. The source is a man aged 25-45 years with COVID-19, enrolled during active disease.

This clone was observed many times. The chain combines TRBV28 with TRBJ2-3, with 14 bases matching TRBD2. CDR1 and CDR2 from the germline V gene are MDHEN and SYDVKM. The CDR3 spans 17 residues. With 5 bases clipped from V and 3 bases from J, the junction kept 7 bases outside the gene matches. This CDR3 is CASSPGGLAGATDTQYF. The CDR3 DNA follows: TGTGCCAGCAGTCCCGGGGGACTAGCGGGAGCTACAGATACGCAGTATTTT.

This chain uses TRBV3-1 (or the pseudogene TRBV3-2) with TRBJ2-1, with a tentative D call TRBD1 (6 bases). V lost 8 bases, J lost 8 bases, and 16 bases lay in between. Germline V CDR1 and CDR2: LGHDT, YNNKEL (reference sequence). This CDR3 has 13 residues. The CDR3 DNA reads TGTGCCAGCCGGGAAGGGGGTATCGATGAGCAGTTCTTC. This encodes CASREGGIDEQFF.

This chain joins TRBV18 and TRBJ2-7, with D unclear. From germline, CDR1 is KGHSH and CDR2 LQKENI. The CDR3 covers 14 residues. Trimming removed 3 bases from V and 5 bases from J, with 14 bases in between. CDR3 region: CASSPRSRLDEQYF. CDR3 sequence (DNA): TGTGCCAGCTCACCCCGCAGCCGCCTAGACGAGCAGTACTTC.

V usage is TRBV7-2 and J usage is TRBJ2-2; TRBD2 agrees at 10 bases. The J segment lost 5 bases and the V segment lost 5 bases, leaving 11 bases of the junction unmatched. CDR1 and CDR2 from the germline V gene are SGHTA and FQGNSA. CDR3 size: 17 residues. DNA for the CDR3: TGTGCCAGCAGCGCCACACATAGCGGGGGGTTAACCGGGGAGCTGTTTTTT. Translating gives CASSATHSGGLTGELFF. Combining the CDR3 with reference TRBV7-2 and TRBJ2-2 gives the whole variable domain GAGVSQSPSNKVTEKGKDVELRCDPISGHTALYWYRQSLGQGLEFLIYFQGNSAPDKSGLPSDRFSAERTGGSVSTLTIQRTQQEDSAVYLCASSATHSGGLTGELFFGEGSRLTVL.

J is TRBJ1-2 and V is TRBV5-4; 7 bases fit TRBD1. The CDR3 length is 18 residues. Germline CDR1 and CDR2: SGHNT and YYREEE (reference sequence). The J segment lost 2 bases and the V segment lost 3 bases, leaving 16 bases of the junction unmatched. CDR3 protein: CASSSPGGYRGSNYGYTF. The CDR3 DNA reads TGTGCCAGCAGCTCCCCCGGGGGTTACAGGGGATCCAACTATGGCTACACCTTC.

This chain uses TRBV18 with TRBJ1-2, with 9 bases matching TRBD1. Germline CDR1 reads KGHSH; CDR2 reads LQKENI. CDR3 size: 14 residues. The V and J ends lost 3 bases and 6 bases, in that order; junction bases with no gene match: 5. The CDR3 is CASSPNRGPDGYTF. For the CDR3, the DNA is TGTGCCAGCTCACCGAACAGGGGGCCGGATGGCTACACCTTC.

The genes are TRBV6-5 and TRBJ1-2; tentatively, D is TRBD1 (6 bases). This CDR3 region has 15 residues. V lost 6 bases, J lost 8 bases, and 22 bases lay in between. Per the germline V gene, CDR1 is MNHEY and CDR2 is SVGAGI. The CDR3 DNA reads TGTGCCAGCAGCCAAACACAGGGATCGGTGGGAGGCTACACCTTC. Residues: CASSQTQGSVGGYTF.

The chain uses TRBV5-6 and TRBJ2-1; perhaps TRBD1 as D (5 bases). This CDR3 contains 16 residues. Looked up from germline, CDR1 is SGHDT and CDR2 is YYEEEE. Trimming cost V 1 base and J 3 bases, with 14 bases left between them. This CDR3 is CASSLYQGTVYNEQFF. CDR3 nucleotides: TGTGCCAGCAGCTTGTATCAGGGTACGGTCTACAATGAGCAGTTCTTC.

This clone appeared a single time. This sequence joins TRBV9 and TRBJ1-5; 10 nucleotides match TRBD1. The CDR3 contains 16 residues. The germline V gene has CDR1 SGDLS and CDR2 YYNGEE. Trimming at V came to 3 bases and at J to 3 bases, leaving 6 bases not matched to a gene. Here the CDR3 reads CASSEGTGDVNQPQHF. CDR3 sequence (DNA): TGTGCCAGCAGCGAAGGGACAGGGGACGTCAATCAGCCCCAGCATTTT.

The V gene is TRBV7-2, the J gene TRBJ2-2; TRBD2 agrees at 7 bases. Germline assignment: CDR1 SGHTA and CDR2 FQGNSA. The CDR3 has 17 residues. Germline trimming cut 4 bases from V and 2 bases from J; bases unmatched to any gene: 10. CDR3 nucleotides: TGTGCCAGCAGCTCTCCAACTGTAGCGGGTAACACCGGGGAGCTGTTTTTT. Encoded protein: CASSSPTVAGNTGELFF.

This clone appeared a single time. The V and J genes are TRBV13 and TRBJ1-2; 8 bases agree with TRBD1. This CDR3 is built from 19 residues. Germline V lookup: CDR1 PRHDT, CDR2 FYEKMQ (reference sequence). V gave up 3 bases and J gave up 6 bases; unmatched junction bases: 21. The DNA for the CDR3 is TGTGCCAGCAGCTTGGGTGGCCTGCAGGGGGCGCTTACAAGGAATGGCTACACCTTC. This sequence encodes CASSLGGLQGALTRNGYTF.

This clone was recorded only once. The chain is built from TRBV7-2 and TRBJ2-3; 11 nucleotides align to TRBD2. The V gene end was trimmed by 1 base and the J gene end by 5 bases; junction bases not matched to a gene: 8. This CDR3 spans 17 amino acids. The V gene's germline CDR1 is SGHTA and CDR2 FQGNSA. The CDR3 reads CASSLGARLAGLDTQYF. CDR3 bases: TGTGCCAGCAGCTTAGGGGCCAGACTAGCGGGATTAGATACGCAGTATTTT.

CDR3 in DNA: TGTGCCAGCATCCCCTCGTATGCGGCCCCCTACAATGAGCAGTTCTTC. Its translation: CASIPSYAAPYNEQFF. The chain recombines TRBV27 with TRBJ2-1; D gene unclear. The V and J ends lost 7 bases and 2 bases respectively, with 18 bases between them. The CDR3 loop spans 16 amino acids. Germline CDR1 and CDR2: MNHEY and SMNVEV (reference sequence).

V usage is TRBV29-1 and J usage is TRBJ2-1; D gene uncertain. This CDR3 region has 12 residues. Germline V gives CDR1 SQVTM, CDR2 ANQGSEA. V was pared by 3 bases and J by 7 bases, with 10 bases between. The CDR3 coding sequence is TGCAGCGTTGAGCGCCTAATGAATGAGCAGTTCTTC. Residues: CSVERLMNEQFF.

V and J are TRBV4-1 and TRBJ2-3, with a possible D match to TRBD2 (6 bases). V lost 4 bases to trimming and J lost 1 base, with 9 bases between them. Germline V gives CDR1 MGHRA, CDR2 YSYEKL. CDR3 length: 14 residues. CDR3 sequence reads: CASSRPGGTDTQYF. Written as DNA, the CDR3 is TGCGCCAGCAGCCGCCCGGGAGGCACAGATACGCAGTATTTT.

The rearrangement links TRBV18 to TRBJ2-6; maybe TRBD1 (6 bases). Trimming shortened V by 3 bases and J by 4 bases, and 25 bases separated the two germline ends. Germline V gene data show CDR1 as KGHSH and CDR2 as LQKENI. The CDR3 consists of 20 residues. CDR3 in amino acids: CASSPGMTGLFPGGANVLTF. The CDR3 nucleotides read TGTGCCAGCTCACCGGGTATGACAGGACTCTTCCCGGGGGGGGCCAACGTCCTGACTTTC.

This clone was counted a single time. The chain links TRBV28 to TRBJ2-5; 7 bases line up with TRBD1. Unmatched junction bases numbered 8, after V lost 5 bases and J lost 5 bases. The CDR3 runs to 14 residues. Germline V lookup: CDR1 MDHEN, CDR2 SYDVKM. The CDR3 region is CASSPQTGSETQYF. As DNA, the CDR3 is TGTGCCAGCAGTCCCCAGACAGGGAGTGAGACCCAGTACTTC.

This chain uses TRBV9 with TRBJ2-2; 10 bases align to TRBD2. The junction had 5 bases not matched to a gene; V was cut back by 7 bases and J by 5 bases. This CDR3 contains 14 residues. Germline assignment: CDR1 SGDLS and CDR2 YYNGEE. The CDR3: CASAGLAVTGELFF. CDR3 in DNA: TGTGCCAGCGCTGGACTAGCGGTGACCGGGGAGCTGTTTTTT.

The V call is TRBV10-1, the J call TRBJ2-5, with D perhaps TRBD1 (6 bases). Germline CDR1 reads WNHNN; CDR2 reads SYGVQD (reference sequence). This CDR3 has 15 amino acids. The V gene lost 2 bases and the J gene lost 3 bases, with 13 bases spanning the gap. The CDR3 is CASSENRVEEETQYF. Written as DNA, the CDR3 is TGCGCCAGCAGTGAGAACAGGGTGGAGGAAGAGACCCAGTACTTC.

This clone was counted once. This chain uses TRBV5-4 with TRBJ2-7, with 12 bases aligning to TRBD1. This CDR3 is built from 15 residues. Unmatched junction bases numbered 3, after V lost 0 bases and J lost 5 bases. Germline CDR1 reads SGHNT; CDR2 reads YYREEE (reference sequence). CDR3 loop: CASSLGGTGGNEQYF. Here the CDR3 DNA reads TGTGCCAGCAGCTTGGGGGGGACAGGGGGCAACGAGCAGTACTTC.

The rearrangement joins TRBV9 to TRBJ2-1; TRBD1 might be the D (6 bases). This CDR3 has 16 amino acids. Germline V gene lookup returns CDR1 SGDLS and CDR2 YYNGEE. V shed 3 bases and J shed 1 base, with 14 bases lying between them. The CDR3 DNA is TGTGCCAGCAGCGGGAGATCGGGACATTCCTACAATGAGCAGTTCTTC. This codes for CASSGRSGHSYNEQFF.

This clone was picked up one time. V and J are TRBV5-4 and TRBJ2-2; 8 bases are a match to TRBD2. In germline, CDR1 is SGHNT, CDR2 YYREEE (reference sequence). The ends lost 4 bases at V and 5 bases at J; junction bases unmatched: 7. There are 15 residues in the CDR3. CDR3 sequence: CASSRALAETGELFF. CDR3 bases: TGTGCCAGCAGCCGCGCACTAGCGGAAACCGGGGAGCTGTTTTTT.